These 13 T cell receptor beta chains were sequenced from one sample in a study of blood T cell repertoires in COVID-19. TCRdb's copy holds only in-frame clones and misses some; the assay was immunoSEQ multiplex PCR. The table includes some 220,000 clones, roughly nine tenths detected once. Source material: PBMCs or T cells enriched from blood (not recorded which). Receptors originate from a woman under 30 in a cohort exposed to, infected with or recovered from COVID-19 (not recorded which).

The V and J genes are TRBV29-1 and TRBJ1-2, with D uncertain. V lost 3 bases and J 4 bases, leaving 12 bases between the germline ends. CDR1 and CDR2 from the germline V gene are SQVTM and ANQGSEA. This CDR3 region has 13 residues. The CDR3 spells CSVEDSPPYGYTF. As DNA, the CDR3 is TGCAGCGTTGAGGACTCGCCCCCCTATGGCTACACCTTC.

The chain couples TRBV19 to TRBJ1-2; 7 bases are shared with TRBD1. J lost 2 bases, V lost 3 bases, and 3 bases had no gene match. Germline CDR1 is LNHDA and CDR2 is SQIVND (reference sequence). CDR3 size: 14 residues. The CDR3 region has the DNA TGTGCCAGTAGTATTTGGACAGGCAACTATGGCTACACCTTC. It encodes CASSIWTGNYGYTF.

This clone has a single count. This chain uses TRBV12-3 or TRBV12-4 with TRBJ2-3, with D possibly TRBD1 on 5 matching bases. The CDR3 spans 13 residues. Deletions cut 5 bases from V and 8 bases from J, with 14 bases between. The DNA for the CDR3 is TGTGCCAGCAGTGCTCAGGGTTTCGTTACGCAGTATTTT. It codes for CASSAQGFVTQYF.

This clone has only a few counts. The CDR3 reads CASSLEWRLSTGELFF. Here the CDR3 DNA reads TGTGCCAGCAGCCTAGAGTGGCGACTCTCCACCGGGGAGCTGTTTTTT. The J gene is TRBJ2-2, the V gene TRBV4-2, with D unclear. The CDR3 consists of 16 residues. V shed 4 bases and J shed 4 bases, with 16 bases lying between them. The germline CDR1 and CDR2 sequences are LGHNA and YNFKEQ.

This chain links TRBV14 with TRBJ2-3, with a tentative D call TRBD2 (6 bases). Germline V gives CDR1 SGHDN, CDR2 FVKESK. The CDR3 runs to 14 residues. Deletions cut 2 bases from V and 4 bases from J, with 10 bases between. The CDR3, as DNA: TGTGCCAGCAGCCAACAGGAGGGCTCAGATACGCAGTATTTT. This translates into CASSQQEGSDTQYF.

The J gene is TRBJ2-1, the V gene TRBV14; 7 nucleotides agree with TRBD1. Trimming at V came to 7 bases and at J to 0 bases, leaving 6 bases not matched to a gene. This CDR3 has 15 amino acids. CDR1 is SGHDN and CDR2 is FVKESK in the germline V gene. In nucleotides, the CDR3 is TGTGCCAGCAACAACCGGGACAGCTCCTACAATGAGCAGTTCTTC. It encodes CASNNRDSSYNEQFF.

CDR3 DNA sequence: TGTGCCAGCACAAGGGGCCATGGGACAGGGGCTAATGATAATTCACCCCTCCACTTT. Encoded protein: CASTRGHGTGANDNSPLHF. The chain uses TRBV27 and TRBJ1-6; 10 bases map to TRBD1. Losses at the gene ends were 7 bases for V and 5 bases for J; bases not matched to a gene: 17. Per germline, CDR1 MNHEY and CDR2 SMNVEV (reference sequence). There are 19 residues in the CDR3.

The chain combines TRBV5-1 with TRBJ2-7, with 8 bases lining up with TRBD2. Germline V gene data show CDR1 as SGHRS and CDR2 as YFSETQ. This CDR3 spans 18 amino acids. Trimming at V came to 0 bases and at J to 2 bases, leaving 13 bases not matched to a gene. Here the CDR3 reads CASSLVPPTLAVTYEQYF. CDR3 nucleotides: TGCGCCAGCAGCTTGGTGCCCCCTACACTAGCGGTCACCTACGAGCAGTACTTC.

J is TRBJ2-7 and V is TRBV7-6; 9 nucleotides align to TRBD2. CDR1 and CDR2 (germline): SGHVS, FNYEAQ. The CDR3 has 17 amino acids. Trimming removed 0 bases from V and 2 bases from J; junction bases left unmatched: 8. CDR3 residues: CASSLAQERGVPYEQYF. CDR3 nucleotides: TGTGCCAGCAGCTTAGCGCAGGAGCGGGGGGTGCCCTACGAGCAGTACTTC.

There are many counts of this clone. The V call is TRBV2, the J call TRBJ1-4, with TRBD1 matching 9 bases. Germline CDR1 and CDR2: SNHLY and FYNNEI. V lost 7 bases, J lost 5 bases, and 2 bases stayed unmatched. The CDR3 is made up of 13 amino acids. CDR3 nucleotides: TGTGCCAGCACCGGGACAGGGAATGAAAAACTGTTTTTT. Protein: CASTGTGNEKLFF.

J is TRBJ1-2 and V is TRBV9; 8 nucleotides align to TRBD1. This CDR3 has 14 amino acids. The ends lost 3 bases at V and 7 bases at J; junction bases unmatched: 8. CDR1 is SGDLS, CDR2 YYNGEE, per germline. The CDR3 protein is CASSDDRGSGGYTF. The CDR3 bases are TGTGCCAGCAGCGATGACAGGGGAAGTGGTGGCTACACCTTC.

The chain recombines TRBV25-1 with TRBJ2-7; a possible D gene is TRBD2 (6 bases). The germline gives CDR1 MGHDK, CDR2 SYGVNS. Trimming removed 2 bases from V and 2 bases from J, with 16 bases in between. This CDR3 has 16 amino acids. The CDR3 nucleotides are TGTGCCAGCAGTGAACTGGGGGAGGCACCAACCTACGAGCAGTACTTC. This translates into CASSELGEAPTYEQYF.

The gene calls are TRBV5-4 and TRBJ2-7; a possible D gene is TRBD2 (6 bases). Trimming pared 3 bases from V and 6 bases from J, leaving 13 bases between. CDR1 is SGHNT, CDR2 YYREEE, per germline (reference sequence). This CDR3 has 13 amino acids. The CDR3 DNA follows: TGTGCCAGCAGCTCCGGGGGTTACAGCGAGCAGTACTTC. Translating gives CASSSGGYSEQYF.